This T cell receptor (beta chain) originates from a study of cytomegalovirus exposure and HLA in healthy donors. Study-level results: The study listed some 160 cytomegalovirus-associated TCR beta chains. Earlier results showed most TCR beta V segments being productive about 90% or about 30% of the time. The study dropped some indistinguishable V segments, TRBV6-2 and TRBV6-3 among them. For cytomegalovirus status, the classifier reportedly gave diagnoses with high specificity and sensitivity.

Germline CDR1 and CDR2: SGHRS and YFSETQ. With 4 bases removed from V and 8 bases from J, the gap between germline ends came to 15 bases. The CDR3 extends over 13 amino acids. This clone was seen a few times. What it binds is unknown. This PCR relied on a set of 60 Vbeta primers and 13 Jbeta primers. Produced via immunoSEQ multiplex PCR; TCRdb's table is partial and in-frame only. The sample comprises around 250,000 clones, over 70% of which are singletons, and 8% rests with the top ten. What was sequenced was PBMCs. This receptor was obtained from a woman aged 60-75 years in good health and CMV-seropositive. The chain uses TRBV5-1 and TRBJ1-1; the D gene is possibly TRBD1 (5 bases). CDR3 residues: CASSRDRREEAFF. In nucleotides, the CDR3 is TGCGCCAGCAGCCGGGACCGGAGGGAAGAAGCTTTCTTT.